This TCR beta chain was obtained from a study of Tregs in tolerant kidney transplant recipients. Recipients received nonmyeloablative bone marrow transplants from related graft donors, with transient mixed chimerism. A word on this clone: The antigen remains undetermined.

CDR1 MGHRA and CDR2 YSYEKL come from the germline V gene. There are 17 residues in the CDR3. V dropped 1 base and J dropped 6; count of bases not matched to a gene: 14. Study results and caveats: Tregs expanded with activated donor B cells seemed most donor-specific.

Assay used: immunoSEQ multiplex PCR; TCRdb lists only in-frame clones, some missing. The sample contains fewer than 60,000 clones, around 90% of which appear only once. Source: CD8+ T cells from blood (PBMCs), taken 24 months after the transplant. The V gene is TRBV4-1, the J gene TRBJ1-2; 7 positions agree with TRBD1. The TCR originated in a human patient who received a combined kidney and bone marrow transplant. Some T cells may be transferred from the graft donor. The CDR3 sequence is CASSQVGGRDRDDGYTF. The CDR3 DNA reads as TGCGCCAGCAGCCAAGTCGGGGGCCGGGACAGAGACGATGGCTACACCTTC.